The entry below gives a single T cell receptor (beta chain) sequence along with its context. The target antigen is unknown. V gave up 4 bases and J gave up 0 bases, with 12 bases separating them. This CDR3 is 15 amino acids long. Per the germline V gene, CDR1 is LNHDA and CDR2 is SQIVND (reference sequence). Some clones are missing from TCRdb's copy, which holds only in-frame ones; the method was immunoSEQ multiplex PCR. The data show some 76,000 clones, approximately 94% seen once. The entry originates in a study of cytomegalovirus exposure and HLA in healthy donors. Findings of the study overall: Reportedly, cytomegalovirus status was diagnosed with high sensitivity and specificity.

The sequence was collected from a woman aged 18-30 years in good health and CMV-seronegative. What was sequenced was PBMCs. V is TRBV19 and J is TRBJ1-2, with D perhaps matching TRBD1 (6 bases). CDR3 region: CASSTTGPANYGYTF. CDR3 DNA: TGTGCCAGTAGTACCACAGGGCCAGCTAACTATGGCTACACCTTC.